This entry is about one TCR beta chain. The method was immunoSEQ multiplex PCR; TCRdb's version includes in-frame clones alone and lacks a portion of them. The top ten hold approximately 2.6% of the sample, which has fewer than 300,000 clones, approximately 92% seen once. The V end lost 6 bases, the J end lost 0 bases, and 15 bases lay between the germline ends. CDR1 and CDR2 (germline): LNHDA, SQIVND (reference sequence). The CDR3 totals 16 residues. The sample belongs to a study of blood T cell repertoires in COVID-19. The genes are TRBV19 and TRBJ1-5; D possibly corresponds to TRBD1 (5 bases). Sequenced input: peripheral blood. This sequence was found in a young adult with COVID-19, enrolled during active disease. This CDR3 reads CASRLGLLDSNQPQHF. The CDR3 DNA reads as TGTGCCAGTAGACTGGGACTCCTCGATAGCAATCAGCCCCAGCATTTT.